This record concerns one T cell receptor (beta chain) sequence. Antigen unknown. In the PCR, 60 Vbeta and 13 Jbeta primers were used. TCRdb keeps only in-frame clones here, not all; method: immunoSEQ multiplex PCR. Among 150,000 to 200,000 clones, around 83% were seen once, and the ten largest hold 0.95% to 1.4%. This sample stems from a study of cytomegalovirus exposure and HLA in healthy donors. Regarding the study as a whole: Later on, a genetic analysis was performed. It linked a missense variant in DCLRE1C with V- and J-gene trimming of TCR beta. Most TCRs appeared rarely, but some public TCRs recurred in many donors. A later look showed TCR association rates differing by HLA locus, highest for DRB1 and lowest for HLA-C.

Germline assignment: CDR1 PRHDT and CDR2 FYEKMQ (reference sequence). This CDR3 has 16 amino acids. V was shortened by 2 bases and J by 5 bases, with 18 bases between the two germline ends. Sequenced material: PBMCs. The clonotype comes from a middle-aged woman in good health and CMV-seronegative. The J gene is TRBJ2-5, the V gene TRBV13; possible D gene TRBD2, 6 bases. CDR3 in amino acids: CASSLRMGGSGETQYF. CDR3 coding DNA: TGTGCCAGCAGCTTACGCATGGGTGGGAGCGGGGAGACCCAGTACTTC.